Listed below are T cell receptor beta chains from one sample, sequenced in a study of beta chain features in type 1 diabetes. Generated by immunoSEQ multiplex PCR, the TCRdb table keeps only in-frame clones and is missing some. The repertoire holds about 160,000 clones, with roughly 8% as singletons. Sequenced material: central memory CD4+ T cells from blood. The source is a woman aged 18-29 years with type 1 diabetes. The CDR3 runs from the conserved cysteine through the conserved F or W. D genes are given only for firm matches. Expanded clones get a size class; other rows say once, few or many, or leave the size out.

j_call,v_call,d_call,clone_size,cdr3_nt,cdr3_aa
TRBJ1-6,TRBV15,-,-,TGTGCCACGACCGGGACATACAATTCACCCCTCCACTTT,CATTGTYNSPLHF
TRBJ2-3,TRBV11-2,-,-,TGTGCCAGCAGCCTAGGGCCCACAGATACGCAGTATTTT,CASSLGPTDTQYF
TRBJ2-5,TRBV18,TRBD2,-,TGTGCCAGCTCACCTCCGGGACTAGCAAAAGAGACCCAGTACTTC,CASSPPGLAKETQYF
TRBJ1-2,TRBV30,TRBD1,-,TGTGCCTGGAGTGTAGGCGCAGGGGGGAGGTATGGCTACACCTTC,CAWSVGAGGRYGYTF
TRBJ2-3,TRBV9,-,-,TGTGCCAGCAGCGGGGGCCCCCACACAGATACGCAGTATTTT,CASSGGPHTDTQYF
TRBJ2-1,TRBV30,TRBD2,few,TGTGCCTGGAGTCCACGTGGGACTAGCAGACCCCCTGAGCAGTTCTTC,CAWSPRGTSRPPEQFF
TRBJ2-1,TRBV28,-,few,TGTGCCAGCAGTTTTGAGGGGGGGCTTAATGAGCAGTTCTTC,CASSFEGGLNEQFF
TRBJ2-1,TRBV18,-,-,TGTGCCAGCTCACCAAACTCCAACTACAATGAGCAGTTCTTC,CASSPNSNYNEQFF
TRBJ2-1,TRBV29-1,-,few,TGCAGCGTTGCAGAGGGGGGGGCTATAGGGGAGCAGTTCTTC,CSVAEGGAIGEQFF
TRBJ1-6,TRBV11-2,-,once,TGTGCCAGCAGCTCCGGAGGGGGGGAGAATTCACCCCTCCACTTT,CASSSGGGENSPLHF
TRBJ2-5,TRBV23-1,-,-,TGCGCCAGCAGTCAATGGGTTGGACAGAACACTCAAGAGACCCAGTACTTC,CASSQWVGQNTQETQYF
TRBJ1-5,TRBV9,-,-,TGTGCCAGCAGCGTAGGCGTCTCCGGTCAGCCCCAGCATTTT,CASSVGVSGQPQHF
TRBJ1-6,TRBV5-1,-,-,TGCGCCAGCAGCTTTACTGGTGATAATTCACCCCTCCACTTT,CASSFTGDNSPLHF
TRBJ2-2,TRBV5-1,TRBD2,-,TGCGCCAGCAGCGGCGGGGGGGCCGGCGGGGAGCTGTTTTTT,CASSGGGAGGELFF
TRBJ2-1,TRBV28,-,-,TGTGCCAGCAGCGTCCCGGGACTTCTCCCTGAGCAGTTCTTC,CASSVPGLLPEQFF
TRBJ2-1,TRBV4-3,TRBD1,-,TGCGCCAGCAGCCAAGCCGGGACAGGGAGGGAAGATGAGCAGTTCTTC,CASSQAGTGREDEQFF